This T cell receptor beta chain comes out of a study of blood T cell repertoires in COVID-19. Overall study: Nucleic acid was either cDNA or gDNA, and it came from T cells, B-cell-depleted T cells, or PBMCs.

The CDR3 length is 16 residues. Germline values: CDR1 KGHSH, CDR2 LQKENI. Trimming removed 4 bases at V and 3 bases at J, with 15 bases between. The authors' processing: Scientists estimated how many nucleated cells there were by amplifying reference gene primers. The assay was immunoSEQ multiplex PCR, and TCRdb's table has in-frame clones only and misses some. V and J calls and clone size are those listed in that table; D and trimming were worked out from the DNA. Among 200,000 or so clones listed, around 85% were seen once. The receptor was derived from a human donor in a cohort sampled during active COVID-19. The V gene is TRBV18, the J gene TRBJ1-4, with D tentatively TRBD1 (5 bases). Specimen: peripheral blood. The CDR3 reads CASSLGTGRSNEKLFF. CDR3 DNA sequence: TGTGCCAGCTCACTCGGGACCGGGAGGTCTAATGAAAAACTGTTTTTT.